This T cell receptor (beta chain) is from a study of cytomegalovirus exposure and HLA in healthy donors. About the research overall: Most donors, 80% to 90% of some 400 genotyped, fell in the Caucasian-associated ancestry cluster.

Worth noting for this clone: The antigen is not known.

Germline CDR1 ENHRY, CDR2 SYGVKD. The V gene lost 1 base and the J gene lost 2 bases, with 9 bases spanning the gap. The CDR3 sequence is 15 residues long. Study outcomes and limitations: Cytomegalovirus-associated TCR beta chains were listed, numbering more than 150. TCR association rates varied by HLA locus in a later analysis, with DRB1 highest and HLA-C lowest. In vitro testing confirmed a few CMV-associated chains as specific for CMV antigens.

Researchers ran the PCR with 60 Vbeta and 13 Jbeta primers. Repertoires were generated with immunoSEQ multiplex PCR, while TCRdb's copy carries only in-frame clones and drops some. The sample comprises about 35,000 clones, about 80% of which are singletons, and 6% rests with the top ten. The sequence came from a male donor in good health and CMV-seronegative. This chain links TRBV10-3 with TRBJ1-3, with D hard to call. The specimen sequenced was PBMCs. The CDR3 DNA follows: TGTGCCATCAGTGAGTGGAGCGGACCTGGAAACACCATATATTTT. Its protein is CAISEWSGPGNTIYF.